The T cell receptor beta chain described here comes from a study of T cells in Graves' hyperthyroidism and ophthalmopathy. The investigators amplified TCR beta CDR3 regions from RNA transcripts. The HTBI primer set was used in a first-round RT-PCR of the TCR CDR3. In TCRdb, the multiplex PCR reads were re-called with MiXCR into one record per CDR3 protein. The profile shows 460,000 or so distinct CDR3 sequences, under 15% of them singletons. This CDR3 contains 16 residues. Germline-derived CDR1 and CDR2 are SGHNT and YENEEA. With V trimmed by 0 bases and J by 3 bases, 4 bases remained unmatched. The sample holds one count of this clonotype. Exclusion of a patient resulted from uncontrolled infection, other autoimmune disease, pregnancy or lactation. Extraction of PBMCs used approximately 10 ml of fresh peripheral blood.

The source material was blood. The chain couples TRBV11-3 to TRBJ2-7, with 11 bases aligning to TRBD2. The origin of this receptor is a woman aged 18-29 years with Graves' hyperthyroidism. Here the CDR3 DNA reads TGTGCCAGCAGCTTAGATCAGGGGACTAGCGGCTACGAGCAGTACTTC. It codes for CASSLDQGTSGYEQYF.